This T cell receptor beta chain comes out of a study of blood T cell repertoires in COVID-19. Study background: Specimens from acute and convalescent COVID-19 originated in the United States, Italy and Spain.

As handled by the study authors: Nucleated cell number was recorded as an estimate derived from reference gene primer amplification. Only in-frame clones appear in the TCRdb table, and some are missing; sequencing was by immunoSEQ multiplex PCR. V and J calls plus clone size are reproduced from that table; the DNA served to infer D and trimming. This table holds about 130,000 clones, about 75% found once. Regarding this clone: One end of the junction fails to match germline, which may point to a read error.

The CDR3 is 13 residues long. Looked up from germline, CDR1 is SNHLY and CDR2 is FYNNEI. Sequencing was done on a sample of peripheral blood. The chain links TRBV2 to TRBJ2-7; 10 bases agree with TRBD1. The TCR comes from a man of 80 years or more with acute or convalescent COVID-19. This CDR3 is CASSEGWGTGEAF. The CDR3 DNA reads as TGTGCCAGCAGTGAAGGCTGGGGGACAGGGGAGGCCTTC.